The 5 T cell receptor beta chains listed next were all sequenced from one sample in a study of CD8 T cells in Susac syndrome. RNA totalling about 0.45 to 1 ug underwent reverse transcription with random hexamers. TCRdb re-called the immunoSEQ multiplex PCR reads through MiXCR, storing one row per CDR3 protein. The sample holds about 160,000 distinct CDR3 sequences; around 93% are singletons and the top ten take 0.13%. Material: CD4+ T cells from PBMCs. The receptors here all came from a human donor in good health.

This clonotype occurred once. The chain is built from TRBV18 and TRBJ1-2; possibly TRBD1 for D (5 bases). This CDR3 region has 14 residues. Germline V gene lookup returns CDR1 KGHSH and CDR2 LQKENI. Between the trimmed V and J ends, which lost 5 bases and 3 bases, there was a span of 13 bases. Written as DNA, the CDR3 is TGTGCCAGCTCATTACAGGATCGGGACTATGGCTACACCTTC. Translating gives CASSLQDRDYGYTF.

The chain couples TRBV25-1 to TRBJ1-2; D possibly corresponds to TRBD1 (6 bases). CDR3 length equals 14 residues. The V and J ends lost 3 bases and 4 bases respectively, with 12 bases between them. Germline V CDR1 and CDR2: MGHDK, SYGVNS. The CDR3 sequence: CASSDPQGIYGYTF. The CDR3 nucleotides read TGTGCCAGCAGTGACCCACAGGGAATCTATGGCTACACCTTC.

In this sample, this clonotype turned up once. This chain links TRBV7-2 with TRBJ2-1; D might be TRBD1 (7 bases). The ends were cut back, 5 bases at V and 8 bases at J, with 22 bases in the middle. Germline CDR1 SGHTA, CDR2 FQGNSA. The CDR3 has 16 amino acids. The chain's CDR3 is CASSKTLAQGGHEQFF. CDR3 coding DNA: TGTGCCAGCAGCAAAACTCTAGCTCAGGGGGGCCATGAGCAGTTCTTC.

CDR3 coding DNA: TGTGCCAGCACGCGGACGTACTCATCCACCACTGAAGCTTTCTTT. It is translated as CASTRTYSSTTEAFF. This chain joins TRBV2 and TRBJ1-1; no clear D. CDR3 length equals 15 residues. V was clipped by 7 bases and J by 4 bases, with 19 bases between them. CDR1 is SNHLY and CDR2 is FYNNEI in the germline V gene.

The rearrangement links TRBV29-1 to TRBJ1-1, with D perhaps matching TRBD1 (5 bases). V was shortened by 4 bases and J by 6 bases, with 27 bases between the two germline ends. Looked up from germline, CDR1 is SQVTM and CDR2 is ANQGSEA. The CDR3 is 17 amino acids. The CDR3, as DNA: TGCAGCGTTGTCGGGGCAGTTGGTTCCTTAATTCGCGCTGAAGCTTTCTTT. It is translated as CSVVGAVGSLIRAEAFF.